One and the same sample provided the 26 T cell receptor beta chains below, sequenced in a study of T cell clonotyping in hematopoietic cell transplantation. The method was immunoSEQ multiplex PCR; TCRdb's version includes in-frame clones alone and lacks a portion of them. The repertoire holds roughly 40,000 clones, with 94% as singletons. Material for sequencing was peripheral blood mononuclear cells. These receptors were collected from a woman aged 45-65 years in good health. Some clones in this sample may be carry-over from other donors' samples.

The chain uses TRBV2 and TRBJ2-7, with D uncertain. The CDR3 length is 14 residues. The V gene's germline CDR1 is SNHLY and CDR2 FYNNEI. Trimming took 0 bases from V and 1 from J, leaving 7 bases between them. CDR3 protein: CASSEAPGSYEQYF. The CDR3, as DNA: TGTGCCAGCAGTGAAGCACCTGGGTCCTACGAGCAGTACTTC.

DNA of the CDR3: TGTGCCACCAGCCGGGGGGACTCACGTTACGAGCAGTACTTC. Amino acid sequence: CATSRGDSRYEQYF. The chain recombines TRBV15 with TRBJ2-7; 7 nucleotides agree with TRBD2. With V trimmed by 5 bases and J by 4 bases, 8 bases remained unmatched. Germline CDR1 reads LNHNV; CDR2 reads YYDKDF (reference sequence). This CDR3 has 14 amino acids.

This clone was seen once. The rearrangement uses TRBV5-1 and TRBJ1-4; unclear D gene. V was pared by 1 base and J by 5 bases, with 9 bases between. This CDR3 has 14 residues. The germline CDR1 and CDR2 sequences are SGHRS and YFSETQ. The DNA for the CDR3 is TGCGCCAGCAGCTTGCACAGTTCGAATGAAAAACTGTTTTTT. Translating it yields CASSLHSSNEKLFF.

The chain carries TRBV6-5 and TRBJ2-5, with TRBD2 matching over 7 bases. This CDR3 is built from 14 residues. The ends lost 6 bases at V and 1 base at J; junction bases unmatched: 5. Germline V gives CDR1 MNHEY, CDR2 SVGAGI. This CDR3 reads CASSPQRGQETQYF. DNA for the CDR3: TGTGCCAGCAGCCCCCAGCGGGGCCAAGAGACCCAGTACTTC.

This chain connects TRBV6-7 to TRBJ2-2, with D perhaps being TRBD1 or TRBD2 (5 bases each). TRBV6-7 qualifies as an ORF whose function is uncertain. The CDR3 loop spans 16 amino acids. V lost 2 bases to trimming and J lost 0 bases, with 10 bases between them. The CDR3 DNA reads TGTGCCAGCAGTTACCAGGGACGGTCGAACACCGGGGAGCTGTTTTTT. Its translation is CASSYQGRSNTGELFF.

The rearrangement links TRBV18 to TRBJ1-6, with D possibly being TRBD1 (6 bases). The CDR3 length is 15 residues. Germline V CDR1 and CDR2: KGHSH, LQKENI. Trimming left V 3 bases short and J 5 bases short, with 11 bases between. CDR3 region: CASSPAGQDNSPLHF. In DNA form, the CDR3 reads TGTGCCAGCTCACCGGCGGGACAAGATAATTCACCCCTCCACTTT.

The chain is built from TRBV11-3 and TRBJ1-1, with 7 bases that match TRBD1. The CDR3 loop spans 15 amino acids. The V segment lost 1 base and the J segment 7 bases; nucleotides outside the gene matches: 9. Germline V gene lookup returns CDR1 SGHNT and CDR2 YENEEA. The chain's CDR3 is CASSLGSGGRIEAFF. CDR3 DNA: TGTGCCAGCAGCTTAGGGTCAGGGGGAAGGATTGAAGCTTTCTTT.

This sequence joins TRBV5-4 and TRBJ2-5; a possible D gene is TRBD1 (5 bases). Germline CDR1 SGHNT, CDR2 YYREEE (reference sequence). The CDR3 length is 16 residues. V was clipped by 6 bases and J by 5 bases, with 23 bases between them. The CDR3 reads CASTLGADTLGETQYF. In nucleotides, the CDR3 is TGTGCCAGCACCCTTGGCGCGGACACCTTGGGCGAGACCCAGTACTTC.

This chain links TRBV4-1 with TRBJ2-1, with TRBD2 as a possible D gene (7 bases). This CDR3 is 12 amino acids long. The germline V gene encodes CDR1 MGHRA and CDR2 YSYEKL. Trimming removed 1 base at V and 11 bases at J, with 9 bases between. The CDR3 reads CASSQAGGQQFF. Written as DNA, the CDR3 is TGCGCCAGCAGCCAAGCGGGGGGCCAGCAGTTCTTC.

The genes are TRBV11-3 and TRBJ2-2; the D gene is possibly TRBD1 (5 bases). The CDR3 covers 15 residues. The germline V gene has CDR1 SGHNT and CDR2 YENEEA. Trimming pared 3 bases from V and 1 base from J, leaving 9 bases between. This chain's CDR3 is CASSFSTGNTGELFF. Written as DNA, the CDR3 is TGTGCCAGCAGCTTCTCAACAGGGAACACCGGGGAGCTGTTTTTT.

The CDR3 region is CAWSRQGDEQYF. For the CDR3, the DNA is TGTGCCTGGTCGCGACAGGGGGACGAGCAGTACTTC. The chain couples TRBV30 to TRBJ2-7; 9 positions agree with TRBD1. The germline V gene has CDR1 GTSNPN and CDR2 SVGIG (reference sequence). The CDR3 is 12 amino acids. Trimming removed 5 bases from V and 5 bases from J; junction bases left unmatched: 4.

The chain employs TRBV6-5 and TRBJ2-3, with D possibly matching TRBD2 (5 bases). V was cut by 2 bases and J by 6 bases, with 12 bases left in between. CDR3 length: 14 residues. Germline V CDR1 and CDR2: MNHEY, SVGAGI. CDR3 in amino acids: CASSYTRTEDTQYF. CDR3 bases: TGTGCCAGCAGTTACACGCGGACTGAGGATACGCAGTATTTT.

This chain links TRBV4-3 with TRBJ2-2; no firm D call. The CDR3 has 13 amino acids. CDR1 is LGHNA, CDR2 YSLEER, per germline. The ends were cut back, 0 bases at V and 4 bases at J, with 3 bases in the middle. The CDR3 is CASSQDPTGELFF. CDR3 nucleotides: TGCGCCAGCAGCCAAGACCCCACCGGGGAGCTGTTTTTT.

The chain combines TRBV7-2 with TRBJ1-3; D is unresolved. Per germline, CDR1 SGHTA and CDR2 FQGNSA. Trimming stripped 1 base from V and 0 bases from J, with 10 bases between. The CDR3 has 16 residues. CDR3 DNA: TGTGCCAGCAGCTTAGGTGGGAGTACCTCTGGAAACACCATATATTTT. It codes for CASSLGGSTSGNTIYF.

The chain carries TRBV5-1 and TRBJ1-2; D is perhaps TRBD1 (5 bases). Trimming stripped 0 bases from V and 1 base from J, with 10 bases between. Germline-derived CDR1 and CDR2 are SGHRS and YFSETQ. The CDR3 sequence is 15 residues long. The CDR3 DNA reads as TGCGCCAGCAGCTTGGGGGGACCTATTAACTATGGCTACACCTTC. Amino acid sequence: CASSLGGPINYGYTF.

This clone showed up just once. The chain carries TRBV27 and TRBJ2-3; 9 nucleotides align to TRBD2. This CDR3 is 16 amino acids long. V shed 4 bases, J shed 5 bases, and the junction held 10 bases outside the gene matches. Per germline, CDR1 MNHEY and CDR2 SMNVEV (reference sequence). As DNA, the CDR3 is TGTGCCAGCAGTTCCCTCGGGGCGGGGGGGTTAGATACGCAGTATTTT. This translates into CASSSLGAGGLDTQYF.

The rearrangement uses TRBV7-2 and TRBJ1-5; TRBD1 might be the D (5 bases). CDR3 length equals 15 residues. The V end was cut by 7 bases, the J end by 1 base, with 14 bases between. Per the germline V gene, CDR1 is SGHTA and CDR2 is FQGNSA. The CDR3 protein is CASTRLGGSNQPQHF. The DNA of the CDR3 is TGTGCCAGCACCCGATTGGGGGGAAGCAATCAGCCCCAGCATTTT.

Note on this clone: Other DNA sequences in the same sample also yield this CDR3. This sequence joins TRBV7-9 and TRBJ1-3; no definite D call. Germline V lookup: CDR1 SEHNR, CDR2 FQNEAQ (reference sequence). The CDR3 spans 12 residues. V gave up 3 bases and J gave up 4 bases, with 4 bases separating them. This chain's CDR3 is CASSLGGNTIYF. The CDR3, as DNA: TGTGCCAGCAGCTTGGGGGGAAACACCATATATTTT.

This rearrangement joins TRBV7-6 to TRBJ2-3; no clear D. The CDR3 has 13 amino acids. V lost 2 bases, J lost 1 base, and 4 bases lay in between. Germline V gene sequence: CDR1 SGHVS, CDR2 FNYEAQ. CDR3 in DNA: TGTGCCAGCAGCTTACGGCGCACAGATACGCAGTATTTT. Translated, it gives CASSLRRTDTQYF.

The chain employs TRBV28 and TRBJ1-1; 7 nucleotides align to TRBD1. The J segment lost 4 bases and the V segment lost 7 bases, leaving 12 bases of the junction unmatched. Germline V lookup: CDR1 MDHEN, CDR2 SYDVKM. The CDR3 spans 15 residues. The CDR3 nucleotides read TGTGCCAGCAATAGGGACAGCCCCGGGTCCACTGAAGCTTTCTTT. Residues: CASNRDSPGSTEAFF. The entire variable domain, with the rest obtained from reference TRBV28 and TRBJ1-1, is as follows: DVKVTQSSRYLVKRTGEKVFLECVQDMDHENMFWYRQDPGLGLRLIYFSYDVKMKEKGDIPEGYSVSREKKERFSLILESASTNQTSMYLCASNRDSPGSTEAFFGQGTRLTVV.

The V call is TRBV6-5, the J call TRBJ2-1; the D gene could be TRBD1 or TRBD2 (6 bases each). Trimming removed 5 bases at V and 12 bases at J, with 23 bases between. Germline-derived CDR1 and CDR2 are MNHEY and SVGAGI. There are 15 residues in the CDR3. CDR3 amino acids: CASSRGGTLVQGQFF. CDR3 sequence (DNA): TGTGCCAGCAGTCGGGGCGGGACACTGGTTCAAGGGCAGTTCTTC.

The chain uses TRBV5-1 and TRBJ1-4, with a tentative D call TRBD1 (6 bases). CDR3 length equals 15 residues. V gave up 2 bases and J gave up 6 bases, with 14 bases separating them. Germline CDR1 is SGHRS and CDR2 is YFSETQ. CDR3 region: CASSFQGSNDEKLFF. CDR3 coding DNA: TGCGCCAGCAGCTTCCAGGGGAGTAACGATGAAAAACTGTTTTTT.

CDR3 DNA: TGTGCCAGCAGCAAGGGGGGACAGCAGAACACTGAAGCTTTCTTT. This sequence encodes CASSKGGQQNTEAFF. This rearrangement joins TRBV21-1 to TRBJ1-1; the D call of TRBD1 is as the table states it, not checked on the DNA. TRBV21-1 is noted as a pseudogene. The length of the CDR3 is 15 residues.

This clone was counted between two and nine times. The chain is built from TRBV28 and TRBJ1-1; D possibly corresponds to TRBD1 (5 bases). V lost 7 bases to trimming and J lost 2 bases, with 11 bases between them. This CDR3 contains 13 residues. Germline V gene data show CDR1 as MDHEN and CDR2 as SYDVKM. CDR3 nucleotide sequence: TGTGCCAGCACCGTGGGGGGAAACACTGAAGCTTTCTTT. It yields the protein CASTVGGNTEAFF.

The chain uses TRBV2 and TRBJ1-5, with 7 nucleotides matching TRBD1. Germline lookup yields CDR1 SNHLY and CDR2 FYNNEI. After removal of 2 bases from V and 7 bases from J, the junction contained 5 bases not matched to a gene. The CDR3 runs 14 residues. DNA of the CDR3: TGTGCCAGCAGTGAACCCGCAGGGGGGCAGCCCCAGCATTTT. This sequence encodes CASSEPAGGQPQHF. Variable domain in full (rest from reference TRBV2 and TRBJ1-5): EPEVTQTPSHQVTQMGQEVILRCVPISNHLYFYWYRQILGQKVEFLVSFYNNEISEKSEIFDDQFSVERPDGSNFTLKIRSTKLEDSAMYFCASSEPAGGQPQHFGDGTRLSIL.

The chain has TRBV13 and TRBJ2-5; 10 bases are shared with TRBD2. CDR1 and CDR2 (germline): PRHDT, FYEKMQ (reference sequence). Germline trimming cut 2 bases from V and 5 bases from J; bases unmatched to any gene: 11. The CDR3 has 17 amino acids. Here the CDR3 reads CASSLLTSATSGETQYF. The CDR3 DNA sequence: TGTGCCAGCAGCTTACTAACTTCCGCGACTAGCGGGGAGACCCAGTACTTC.